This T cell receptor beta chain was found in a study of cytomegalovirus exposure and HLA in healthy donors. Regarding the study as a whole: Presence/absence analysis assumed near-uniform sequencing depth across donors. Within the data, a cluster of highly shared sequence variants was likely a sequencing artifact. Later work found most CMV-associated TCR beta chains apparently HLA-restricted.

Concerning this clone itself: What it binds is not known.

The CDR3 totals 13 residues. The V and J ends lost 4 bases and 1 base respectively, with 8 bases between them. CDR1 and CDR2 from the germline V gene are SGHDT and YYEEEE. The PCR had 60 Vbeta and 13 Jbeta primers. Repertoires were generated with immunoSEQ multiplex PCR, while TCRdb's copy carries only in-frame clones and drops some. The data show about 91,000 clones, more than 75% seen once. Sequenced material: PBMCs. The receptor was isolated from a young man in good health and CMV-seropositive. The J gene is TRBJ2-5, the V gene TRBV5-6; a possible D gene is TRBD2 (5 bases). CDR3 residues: CASSHGVQETQYF. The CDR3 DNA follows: TGTGCCAGCAGCCACGGGGTCCAAGAGACCCAGTACTTC.